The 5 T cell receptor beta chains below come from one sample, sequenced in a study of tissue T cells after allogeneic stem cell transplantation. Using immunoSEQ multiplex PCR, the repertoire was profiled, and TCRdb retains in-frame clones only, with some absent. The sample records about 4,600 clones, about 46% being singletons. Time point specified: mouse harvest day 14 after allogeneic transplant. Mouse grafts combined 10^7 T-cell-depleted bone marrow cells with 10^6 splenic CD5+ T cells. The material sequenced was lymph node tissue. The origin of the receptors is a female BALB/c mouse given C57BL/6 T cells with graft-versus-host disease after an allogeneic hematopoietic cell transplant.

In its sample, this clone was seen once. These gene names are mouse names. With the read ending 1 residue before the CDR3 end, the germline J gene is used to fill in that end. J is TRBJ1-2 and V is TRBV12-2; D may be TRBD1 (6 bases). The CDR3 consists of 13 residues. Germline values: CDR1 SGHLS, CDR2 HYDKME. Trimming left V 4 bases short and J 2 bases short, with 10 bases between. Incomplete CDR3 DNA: TGTGCCAGCTCCCCTGGACAGAACTCCGACTACACC. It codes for CASSPGQNSDYT. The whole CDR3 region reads CASSPGQNSDYTF.

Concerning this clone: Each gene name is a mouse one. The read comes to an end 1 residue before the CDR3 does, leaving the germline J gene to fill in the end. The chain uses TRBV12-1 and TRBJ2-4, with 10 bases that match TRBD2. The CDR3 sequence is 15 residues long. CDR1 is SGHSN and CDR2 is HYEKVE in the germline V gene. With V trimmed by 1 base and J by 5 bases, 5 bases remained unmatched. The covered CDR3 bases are TGTGCCAGCTCTCTACGGGACTGGGGAGGAAACACCTTGTAC. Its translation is CASSLRDWGGNTLY. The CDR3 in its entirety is CASSLRDWGGNTLYF.

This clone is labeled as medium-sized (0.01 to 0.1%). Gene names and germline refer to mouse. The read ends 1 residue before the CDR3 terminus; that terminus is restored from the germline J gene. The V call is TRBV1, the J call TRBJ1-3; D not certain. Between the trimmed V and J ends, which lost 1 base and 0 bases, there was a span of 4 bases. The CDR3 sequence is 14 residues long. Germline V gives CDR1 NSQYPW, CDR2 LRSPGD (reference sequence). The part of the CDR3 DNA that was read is TGCACCTGCAGTGCAGCGACTTCTGGAAATACGCTCTAT. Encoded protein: CTCSAATSGNTLY. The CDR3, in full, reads CTCSAATSGNTLYF.

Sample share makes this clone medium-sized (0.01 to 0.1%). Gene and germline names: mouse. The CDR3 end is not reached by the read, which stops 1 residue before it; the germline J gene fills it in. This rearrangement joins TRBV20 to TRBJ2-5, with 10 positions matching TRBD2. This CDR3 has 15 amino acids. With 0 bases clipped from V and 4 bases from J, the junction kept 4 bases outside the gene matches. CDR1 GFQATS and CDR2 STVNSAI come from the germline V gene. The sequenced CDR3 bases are TGTGGTGCTAGGGACTGGGGGGGCGCGGAAGACACCCAGTAC. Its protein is CGARDWGGAEDTQY. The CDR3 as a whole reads CGARDWGGAEDTQYF.

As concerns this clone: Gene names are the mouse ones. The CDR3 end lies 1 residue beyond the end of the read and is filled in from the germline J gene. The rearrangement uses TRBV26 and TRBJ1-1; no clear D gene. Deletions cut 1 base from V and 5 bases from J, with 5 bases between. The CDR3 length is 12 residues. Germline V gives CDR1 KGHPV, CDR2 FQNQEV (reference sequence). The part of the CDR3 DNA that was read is TGTGCCAGCAGTCTGTGGGCAACAGAAGTCTTC. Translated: CASSLWATEVF. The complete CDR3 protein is CASSLWATEVFF.